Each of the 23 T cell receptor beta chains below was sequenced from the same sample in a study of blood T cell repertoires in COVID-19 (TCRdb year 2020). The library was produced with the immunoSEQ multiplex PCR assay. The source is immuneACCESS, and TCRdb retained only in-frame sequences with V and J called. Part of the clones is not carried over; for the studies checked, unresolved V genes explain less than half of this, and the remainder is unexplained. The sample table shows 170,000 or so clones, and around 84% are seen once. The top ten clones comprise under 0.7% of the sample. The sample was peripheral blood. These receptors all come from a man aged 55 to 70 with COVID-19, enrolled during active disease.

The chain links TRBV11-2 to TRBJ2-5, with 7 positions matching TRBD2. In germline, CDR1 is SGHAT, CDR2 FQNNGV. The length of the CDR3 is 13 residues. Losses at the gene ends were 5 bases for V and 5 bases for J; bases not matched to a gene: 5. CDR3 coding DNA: TGTGCCAGCAGCCGGGGGGATCCGGAGACCCAGTACTTC. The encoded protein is CASSRGDPETQYF.

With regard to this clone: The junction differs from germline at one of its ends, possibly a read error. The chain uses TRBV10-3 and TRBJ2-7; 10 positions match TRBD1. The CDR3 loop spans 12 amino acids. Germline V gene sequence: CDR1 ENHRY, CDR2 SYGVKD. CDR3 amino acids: CAISEAPGQGTF. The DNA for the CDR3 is TGTGCCATCAGTGAGGCCCCGGGACAGGGGACGTTC.

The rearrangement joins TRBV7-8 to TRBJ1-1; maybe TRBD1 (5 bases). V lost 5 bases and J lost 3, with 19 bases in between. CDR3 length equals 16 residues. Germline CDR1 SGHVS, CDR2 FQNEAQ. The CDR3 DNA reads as TGTGCCAGCAGCGTCATCGGAGGGGTGGAGTACACTGAAGCTTTCTTT. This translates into CASSVIGGVEYTEAFF.

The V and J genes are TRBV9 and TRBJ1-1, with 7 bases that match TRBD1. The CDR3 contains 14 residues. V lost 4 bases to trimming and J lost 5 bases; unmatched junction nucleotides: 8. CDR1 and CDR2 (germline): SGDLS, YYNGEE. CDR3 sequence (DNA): TGTGCCAGCAGCCCTACATGGACAGGAACTGAAGCTTTCTTT. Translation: CASSPTWTGTEAFF.

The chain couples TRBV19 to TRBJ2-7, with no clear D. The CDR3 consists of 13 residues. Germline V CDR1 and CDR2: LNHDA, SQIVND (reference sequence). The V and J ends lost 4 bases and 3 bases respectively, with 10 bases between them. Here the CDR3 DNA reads TGTGCCAGTAGTACTAACGGTGGCTACGAGCAGTACTTC. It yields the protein CASSTNGGYEQYF.

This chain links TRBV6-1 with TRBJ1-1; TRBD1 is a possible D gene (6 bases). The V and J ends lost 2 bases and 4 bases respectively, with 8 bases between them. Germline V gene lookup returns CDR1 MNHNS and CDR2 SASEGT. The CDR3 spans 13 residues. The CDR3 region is CASSERGFTEAFF. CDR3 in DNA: TGTGCCAGCAGTGAAAGGGGGTTCACTGAAGCTTTCTTT.

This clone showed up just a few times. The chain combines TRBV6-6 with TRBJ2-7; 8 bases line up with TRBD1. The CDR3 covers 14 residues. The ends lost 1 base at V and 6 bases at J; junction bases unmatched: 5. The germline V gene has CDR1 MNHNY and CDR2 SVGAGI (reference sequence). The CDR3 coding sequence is TGTGCCAGCAGTTACTTAGCAGGGGGCTTCGAGCAGTACTTC. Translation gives CASSYLAGGFEQYF.

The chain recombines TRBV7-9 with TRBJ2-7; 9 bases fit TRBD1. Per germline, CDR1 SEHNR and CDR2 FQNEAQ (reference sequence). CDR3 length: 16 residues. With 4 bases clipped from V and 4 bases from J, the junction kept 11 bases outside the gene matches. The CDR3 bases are TGTGCCAGCAGCTCGTCTTTGGGACAGGGTATTTACGAGCAGTACTTC. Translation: CASSSSLGQGIYEQYF.

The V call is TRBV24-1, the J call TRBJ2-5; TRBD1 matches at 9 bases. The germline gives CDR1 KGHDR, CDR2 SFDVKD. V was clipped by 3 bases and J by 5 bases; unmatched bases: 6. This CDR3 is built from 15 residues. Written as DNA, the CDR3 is TGTGCCACCAGTGATGTGGGACAGGGCGGGGAGACCCAGTACTTC. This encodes CATSDVGQGGETQYF.

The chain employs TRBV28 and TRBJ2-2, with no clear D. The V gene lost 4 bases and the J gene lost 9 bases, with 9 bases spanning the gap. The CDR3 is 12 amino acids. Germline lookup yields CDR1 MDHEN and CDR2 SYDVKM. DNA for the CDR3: TGTGCCAGCAGTTCCCGGGTCCGGGAGCTGTTTTTT. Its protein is CASSSRVRELFF.

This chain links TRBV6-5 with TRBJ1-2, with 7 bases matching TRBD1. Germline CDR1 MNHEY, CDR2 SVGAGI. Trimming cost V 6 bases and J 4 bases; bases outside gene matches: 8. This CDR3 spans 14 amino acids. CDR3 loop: CASSTTGTAYGYTF. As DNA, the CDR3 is TGTGCCAGCAGCACCACCGGGACAGCCTATGGCTACACCTTC.

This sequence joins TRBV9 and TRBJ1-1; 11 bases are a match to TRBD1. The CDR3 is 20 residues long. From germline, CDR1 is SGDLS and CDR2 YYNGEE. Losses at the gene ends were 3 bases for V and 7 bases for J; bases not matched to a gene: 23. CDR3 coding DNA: TGTGCCAGCAGCGCCACCGGGACAGGGGGAATCAACTTAACCAGCCATGAAGCTTTCTTT. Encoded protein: CASSATGTGGINLTSHEAFF.

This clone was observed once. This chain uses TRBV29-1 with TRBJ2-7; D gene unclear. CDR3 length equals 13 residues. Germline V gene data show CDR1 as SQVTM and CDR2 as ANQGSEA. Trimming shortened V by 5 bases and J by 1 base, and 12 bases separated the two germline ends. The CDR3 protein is CSVFFTTSYEQYF. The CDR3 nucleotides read TGCAGCGTTTTTTTCACGACATCCTACGAGCAGTACTTC.

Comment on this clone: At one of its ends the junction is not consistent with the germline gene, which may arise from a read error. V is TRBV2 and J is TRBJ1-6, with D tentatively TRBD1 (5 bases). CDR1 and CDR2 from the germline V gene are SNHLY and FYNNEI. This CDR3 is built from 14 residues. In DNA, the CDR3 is TGTACCAGCACGGCGGGGCCTTGGAATTCACCCCTCCACTTT. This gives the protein CTSTAGPWNSPLHF.

CDR3 sequence: CASTSGSYGYTF. In DNA form, the CDR3 reads TGTGCCAGCACGTCGGGGTCCTATGGCTACACCTTC. This chain links TRBV6-5 with TRBJ1-2; D unresolved. This CDR3 comprises 12 residues. V was trimmed by 7 bases and J by 4 bases, leaving 10 bases between them. CDR1 and CDR2 (germline): MNHEY, SVGAGI.

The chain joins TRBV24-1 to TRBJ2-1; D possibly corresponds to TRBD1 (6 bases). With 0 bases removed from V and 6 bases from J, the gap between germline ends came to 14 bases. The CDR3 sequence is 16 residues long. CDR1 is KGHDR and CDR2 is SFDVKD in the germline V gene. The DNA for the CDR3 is TGTGCCACCAGTGATTTGCAGGGGCCCTATATCAATGAGCAGTTCTTC. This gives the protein CATSDLQGPYINEQFF.

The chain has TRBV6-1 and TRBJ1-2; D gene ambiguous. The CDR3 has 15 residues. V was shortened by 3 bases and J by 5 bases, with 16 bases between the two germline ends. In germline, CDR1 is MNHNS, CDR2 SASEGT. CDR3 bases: TGTGCCAGCAGTGAGCCGGGAGTTGGGCTATATGGCTACACCTTC. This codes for CASSEPGVGLYGYTF.

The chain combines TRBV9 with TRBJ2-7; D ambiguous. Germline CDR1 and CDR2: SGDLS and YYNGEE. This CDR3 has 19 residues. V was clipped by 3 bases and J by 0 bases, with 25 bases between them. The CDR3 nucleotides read TGTGCCAGCAGCGAGGCTGGTAATGTAGCCTATGGAACCTCCTACGAGCAGTACTTC. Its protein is CASSEAGNVAYGTSYEQYF.

The DNA of the CDR3 is TGTGCCAGCAGCCGGGACATCCGCAACCGGGAGAACACTGAAGCTTTCTTT. As protein: CASSRDIRNRENTEAFF. The genes are TRBV7-9 and TRBJ1-1; possible D gene TRBD1, 6 bases. Trimming stripped 5 bases from V and 1 base from J, with 20 bases between. The CDR3 runs to 17 residues. Germline V lookup: CDR1 SEHNR, CDR2 FQNEAQ (reference sequence).

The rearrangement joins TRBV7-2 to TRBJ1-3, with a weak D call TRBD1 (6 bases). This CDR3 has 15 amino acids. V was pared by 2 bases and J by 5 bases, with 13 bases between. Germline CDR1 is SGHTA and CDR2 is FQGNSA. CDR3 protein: CASSLSTGLRNTIYF. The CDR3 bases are TGTGCCAGCAGCTTATCTACAGGGTTGAGAAACACCATATATTTT.

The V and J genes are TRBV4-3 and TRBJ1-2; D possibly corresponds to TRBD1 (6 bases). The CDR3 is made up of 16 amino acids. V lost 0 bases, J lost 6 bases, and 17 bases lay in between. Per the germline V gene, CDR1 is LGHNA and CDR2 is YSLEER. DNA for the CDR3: TGCGCCAGCAGCCAAGACAGGTCGCAGGGGCCTGATGGCTACACCTTC. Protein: CASSQDRSQGPDGYTF.

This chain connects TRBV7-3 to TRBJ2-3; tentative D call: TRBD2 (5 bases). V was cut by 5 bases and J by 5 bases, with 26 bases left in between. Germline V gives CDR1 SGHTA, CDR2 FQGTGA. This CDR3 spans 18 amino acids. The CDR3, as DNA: TGTGCCAGCAGCCTCACCCCGGCGGGCCTAAAGTCGCAAGATACGCAGTATTTT. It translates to CASSLTPAGLKSQDTQYF.

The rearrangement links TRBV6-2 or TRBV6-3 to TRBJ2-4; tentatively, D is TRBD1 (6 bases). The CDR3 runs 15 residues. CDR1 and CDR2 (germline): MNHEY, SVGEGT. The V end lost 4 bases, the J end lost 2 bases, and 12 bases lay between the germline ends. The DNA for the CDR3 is TGTGCCAGCAGTTTCAGGGGCTTGACCAAAAACATTCAGTACTTC. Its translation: CASSFRGLTKNIQYF.